This T cell receptor beta chain emerged from a study of blood T cells in healthy people across ages. Background on the study: Capture via template switching afforded approximately one barcoded beta molecule per two T cells. General observations from the study: Correlation between TCR beta diversity and naive T cell percentage was strong. Aged donors had fewer naive CD4+ cells and lower diversity than long-lived donors.

Trimming shortened V by 4 bases and J by 7 bases, and 13 bases separated the two germline ends. Germline CDR1 and CDR2: SGHDN and FVKESK. CDR3 size: 14 residues. PCR was performed a second time for about 7 to 11 cycles using a sample-barcoded 5' primer and a J-beta primer mix. A template-switch adaptor containing 12 random nucleotides labeled each cDNA molecule. TCRdb re-derived calls from the 5' RACE reads in MiXCR, one entry per CDR3 protein. The table shows about 620,000 distinct CDR3 sequences, with under 25% occurring only once. This clonotype was seen a handful of times. Its cognate antigen is unknown.

The sequenced sample consisted of blood. This sequence was found in an older man in good health. The rearrangement links TRBV14 to TRBJ2-2; D uncertain. This CDR3 is CASSLRPGFGELFF. CDR3 in DNA: TGTGCCAGCAGCCTTCGCCCCGGGTTCGGGGAGCTGTTTTTT.